Sequencing of this TCR beta chain was carried out in a study of early T cells in non-severe SARS-CoV-2 infection (dated by TCRdb to the early 2020s). In terms of the full investigation: Because TCR sequencing relied on bulk RNA taken from unsorted whole blood, pairing of alpha and beta chains was not possible.

This clonotype has more than one count but fewer than ten. It has no known antigen specificity. No much larger clonotype is one base removed from it; base qualities were not supplied. The receptor library was made with 5' RACE. Instrument used: NextSeq 500. To correct for sequencing error and PCR bias, the TCR library protocol tagged individual cDNA molecules with unique molecular identifiers. Sequencing covered both TCR alpha and beta chains, and within each sample the abundances of alpha and beta sequences were tightly co-correlated. As for the original processing: Decombinator V4 was used to annotate TCR sequences for V gene, J gene and CDR3. TCRs were defined as expanded if a significant change between any two time points was detected under a Poisson model with p below 0.0001. Abundances of TCRs were expressed as counts per million after normalisation to the total number of TCRs sequenced in each sample. MAIT TCRs were defined by TRAV1-2 paired with TRAJ12, TRAJ20 or TRAJ33, and iNKT TCRs by TRAV10 paired with TRAJ18. VDJdb, accessed 1 November 2021, was searched for CMV, EBV and SARS-CoV-2 annotated TCRs, with TCRs annotated for multiple antigens excluded. The public reads were reanalyzed by TCRdb: fastp trimming at Q25, MiXCR alignment, in-frame beta chains only. CDR3 protein duplicates are merged, each entry listing the most common genes and DNA. None of the V and J calls come from the authors' own analysis; TCRdb made them. Counted in this sample were roughly 100,000 distinct CDR3 sequences; over 9.5% of them appeared once. 4.4% of the sample is in the top ten clones.

A case-control design nested within a healthcare worker cohort in London, UK, was used, with weekly nasopharyngeal swab PCR tests and blood sampling performed. Healthcare workers were enrolled in the week of the UK lockdown, from 23 to 31 March 2020, and were followed every week for up to roughly 15 weeks. The CDR3 sequence holds 14 residues, the cysteine and phenylalanine included. The DNA shown is the 42-base CDR3, in frame from base 1. V is clipped by 4 bases and J by 5 bases, and the sequence between their germline boundaries is 14 bases long. The germline V gene specifies SGHTA as CDR1 and FQGNSA as CDR2. On the study overall, not on this receptor specifically: VDJdb matching was skewed toward anti-spike CD8 responses, so virus-specific expansions were likely underestimated and private and CD4 specificities were missed.

The rearranged segments are TRBV7-2 and TRBJ2-5, and possibly TRBD2, on 6 matching bases. This specimen was whole blood, taken at baseline. This TCR was sampled from an adult who was a healthcare worker with PCR-confirmed SARS-CoV-2 infection or an uninfected control (not recorded which). The CDR3 region has the sequence CASSSYSGEETQYF. The DNA reads TGTGCCAGCAGCTCCTATTCGGGGGAGGAGACCCAGTACTTC.